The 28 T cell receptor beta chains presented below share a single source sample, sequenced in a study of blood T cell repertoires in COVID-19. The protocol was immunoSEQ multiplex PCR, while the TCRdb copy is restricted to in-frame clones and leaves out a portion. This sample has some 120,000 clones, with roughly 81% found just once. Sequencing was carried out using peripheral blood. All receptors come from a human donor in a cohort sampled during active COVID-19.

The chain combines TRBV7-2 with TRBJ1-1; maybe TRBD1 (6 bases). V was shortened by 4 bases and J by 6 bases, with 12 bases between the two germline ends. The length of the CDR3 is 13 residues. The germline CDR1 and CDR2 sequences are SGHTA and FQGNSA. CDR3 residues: CASSSQGLAEAFF. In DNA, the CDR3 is TGTGCCAGCAGCTCACAGGGTTTGGCTGAAGCTTTCTTT.

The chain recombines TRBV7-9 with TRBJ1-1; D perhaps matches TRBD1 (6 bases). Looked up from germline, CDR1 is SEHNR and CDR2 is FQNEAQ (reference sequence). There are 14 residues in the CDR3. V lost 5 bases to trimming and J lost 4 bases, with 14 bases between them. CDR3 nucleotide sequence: TGTGCCAGCAGCCCTGAGGGGGTTGGCACTGAAGCTTTCTTT. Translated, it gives CASSPEGVGTEAFF. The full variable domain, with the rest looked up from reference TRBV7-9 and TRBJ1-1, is DTGVSQNPRHKITKRGQNVTFRCDPISEHNRLYWYRQTLGQGPEFLTYFQNEAQLEKSRLLSDRFSAERPKGSFSTLEIQRTEQGDSAMYLCASSPEGVGTEAFFGQGTRLTVV.

In DNA form, the CDR3 reads TGTGCCAGCAGCCGCTGGCTGGGCGACAATGAGCAGTTCTTC. Its translation is CASSRWLGDNEQFF. V gene TRBV3-1 (or the pseudogene TRBV3-2) combines with J gene TRBJ2-1, with unresolved D. The germline V gene has CDR1 LGHDT and CDR2 YNNKEL (reference sequence). The V gene lost 4 bases and the J gene lost 5 bases, with 12 bases spanning the gap. The CDR3 contains 14 residues.

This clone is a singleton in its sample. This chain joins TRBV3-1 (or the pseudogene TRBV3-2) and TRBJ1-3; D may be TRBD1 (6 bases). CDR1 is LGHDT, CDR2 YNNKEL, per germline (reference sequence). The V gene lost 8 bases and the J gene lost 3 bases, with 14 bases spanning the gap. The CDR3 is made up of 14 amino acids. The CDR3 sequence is CASRSGVSGNTIYF. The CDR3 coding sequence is TGTGCCAGCCGCTCAGGGGTGAGTGGAAACACCATATATTTT.

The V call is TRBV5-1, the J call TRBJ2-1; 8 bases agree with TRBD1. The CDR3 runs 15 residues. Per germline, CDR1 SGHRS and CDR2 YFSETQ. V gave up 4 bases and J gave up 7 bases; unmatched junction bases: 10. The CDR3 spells CASSGETGERNEQFF. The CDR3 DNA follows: TGCGCCAGCAGCGGAGAGACAGGGGAGAGGAATGAGCAGTTCTTC.

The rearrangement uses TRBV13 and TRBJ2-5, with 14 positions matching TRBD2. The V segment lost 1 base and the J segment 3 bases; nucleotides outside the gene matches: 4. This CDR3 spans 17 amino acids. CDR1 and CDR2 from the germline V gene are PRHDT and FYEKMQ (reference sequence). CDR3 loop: CASSLVGLAGVKETQYF. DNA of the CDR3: TGTGCCAGCAGCTTAGTGGGACTAGCGGGAGTCAAAGAGACCCAGTACTTC.

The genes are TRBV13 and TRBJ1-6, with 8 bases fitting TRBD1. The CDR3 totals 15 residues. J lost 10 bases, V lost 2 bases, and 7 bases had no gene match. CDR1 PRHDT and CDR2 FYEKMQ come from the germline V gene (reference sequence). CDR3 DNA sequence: TGTGCCAGCAGCTTATCAGGGGGCAGGGGATCACCCCTCCACTTT. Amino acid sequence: CASSLSGGRGSPLHF.

In nucleotides, the CDR3 is TGTGCCAGCAAGACAGGGGAAGATACGCAGTATTTT. This encodes CASKTGEDTQYF. The chain combines TRBV27 with TRBJ2-3, with 8 bases identical to TRBD1. V was clipped by 7 bases and J by 5 bases; unmatched bases: 2. CDR3 length: 12 amino acids. The germline V gene encodes CDR1 MNHEY and CDR2 SMNVEV (reference sequence).

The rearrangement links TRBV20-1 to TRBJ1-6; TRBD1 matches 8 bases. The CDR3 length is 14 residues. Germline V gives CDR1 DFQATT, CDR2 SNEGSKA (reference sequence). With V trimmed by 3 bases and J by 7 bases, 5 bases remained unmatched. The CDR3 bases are TGCAGTGCTAGTCATCAGGGGGCGAATTCACCCCTCCACTTT. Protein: CSASHQGANSPLHF.

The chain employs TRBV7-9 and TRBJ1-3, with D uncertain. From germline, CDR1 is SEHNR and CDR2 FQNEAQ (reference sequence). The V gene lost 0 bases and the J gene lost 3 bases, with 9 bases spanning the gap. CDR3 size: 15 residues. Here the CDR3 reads CASSLAGRDGNTIYF. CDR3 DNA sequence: TGTGCCAGCAGCTTAGCGGGTCGGGATGGAAACACCATATATTTT.

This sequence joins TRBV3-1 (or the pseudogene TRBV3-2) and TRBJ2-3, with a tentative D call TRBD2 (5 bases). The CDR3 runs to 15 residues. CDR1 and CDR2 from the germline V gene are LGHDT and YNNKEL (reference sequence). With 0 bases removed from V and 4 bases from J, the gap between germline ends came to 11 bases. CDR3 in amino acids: CASSQDSTRPDTQYF. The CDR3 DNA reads TGTGCCAGCAGCCAAGATTCCACTAGGCCAGATACGCAGTATTTT.

The CDR3 is CASSWRGLAETDTQYF. In DNA form, the CDR3 reads TGCGCCAGCAGCTGGCGTGGACTAGCCGAGACAGATACGCAGTATTTT. The chain has TRBV4-1 and TRBJ2-3, with 8 nucleotides matching TRBD2. Trimming took 5 bases from V and 3 from J; bases not matched to a gene: 10. The CDR3 runs to 16 residues. Looked up from germline, CDR1 is MGHRA and CDR2 is YSYEKL.

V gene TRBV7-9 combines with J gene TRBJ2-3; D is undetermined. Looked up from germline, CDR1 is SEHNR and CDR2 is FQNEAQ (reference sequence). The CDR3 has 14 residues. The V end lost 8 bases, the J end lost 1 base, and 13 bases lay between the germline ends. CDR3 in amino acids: CASLAGWGTDTQYF. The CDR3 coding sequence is TGTGCCAGCCTGGCAGGTTGGGGCACAGATACGCAGTATTTT.

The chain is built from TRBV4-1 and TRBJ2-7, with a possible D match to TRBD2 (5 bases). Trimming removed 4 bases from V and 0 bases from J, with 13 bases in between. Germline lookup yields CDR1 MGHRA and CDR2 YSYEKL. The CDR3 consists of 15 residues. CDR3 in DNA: TGCGCCAGCAGCCTCGGGATATCCCGCTCCTACGAGCAGTACTTC. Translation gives CASSLGISRSYEQYF.

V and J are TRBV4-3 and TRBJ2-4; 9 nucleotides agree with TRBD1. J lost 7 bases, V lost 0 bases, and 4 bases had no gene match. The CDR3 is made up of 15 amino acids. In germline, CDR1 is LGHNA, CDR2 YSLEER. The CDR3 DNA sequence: TGCGCCAGCAGCCAAGATTTTGGACAGGGGAACATTCAGTACTTC. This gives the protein CASSQDFGQGNIQYF.

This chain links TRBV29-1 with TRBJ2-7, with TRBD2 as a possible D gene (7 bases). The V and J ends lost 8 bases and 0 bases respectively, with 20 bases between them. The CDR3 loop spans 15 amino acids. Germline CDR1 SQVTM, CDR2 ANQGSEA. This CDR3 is CSTKGGGPTSYEQYF. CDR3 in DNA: TGCAGCACCAAAGGGGGGGGTCCTACCTCCTACGAGCAGTACTTC.

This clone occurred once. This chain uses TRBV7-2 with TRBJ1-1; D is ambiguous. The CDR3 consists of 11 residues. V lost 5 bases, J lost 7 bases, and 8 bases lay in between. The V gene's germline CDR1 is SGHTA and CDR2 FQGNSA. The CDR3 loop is CASSRQVEAFF. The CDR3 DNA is TGTGCCAGCAGCCGTCAGGTTGAAGCTTTCTTT.

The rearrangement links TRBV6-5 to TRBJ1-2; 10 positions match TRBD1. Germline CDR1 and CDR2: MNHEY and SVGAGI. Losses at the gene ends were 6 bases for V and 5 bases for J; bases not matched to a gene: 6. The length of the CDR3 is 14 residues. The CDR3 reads CASRTDRGQYGYTF. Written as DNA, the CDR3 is TGTGCCAGCAGGACTGACAGGGGGCAATATGGCTACACCTTC.

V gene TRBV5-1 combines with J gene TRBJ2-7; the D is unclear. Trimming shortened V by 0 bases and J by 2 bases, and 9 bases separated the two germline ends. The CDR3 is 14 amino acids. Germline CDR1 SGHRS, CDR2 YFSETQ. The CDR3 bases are TGCGCCAGCAGCTTGGAATCGAGCACCTACGAGCAGTACTTC. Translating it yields CASSLESSTYEQYF. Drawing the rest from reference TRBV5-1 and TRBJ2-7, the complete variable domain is KAGVTQTPRYLIKTRGQQVTLSCSPISGHRSVSWYQQTPGQGLQFLFEYFSETQRNKGNFPGRFSGRQFSNSRSEMNVSTLELGDSALYLCASSLESSTYEQYFGPGTRLTVT.

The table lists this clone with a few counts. The CDR3: CASSILLATGANNQPQHF. DNA of the CDR3: TGTGCCAGTAGTATTCTCCTTGCGACAGGGGCCAACAATCAGCCCCAGCATTTT. The V and J genes are TRBV19 and TRBJ1-5; 8 nucleotides match TRBD1. There are 18 residues in the CDR3. Per germline, CDR1 LNHDA and CDR2 SQIVND (reference sequence). V lost 3 bases to trimming and J lost 3 bases; unmatched junction nucleotides: 13.

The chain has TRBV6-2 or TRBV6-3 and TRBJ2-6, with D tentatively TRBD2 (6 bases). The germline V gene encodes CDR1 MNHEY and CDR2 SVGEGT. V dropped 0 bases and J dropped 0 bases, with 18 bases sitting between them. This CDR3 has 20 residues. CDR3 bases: TGTGCCAGCAGTTACTCTCCAAATCTGCCTAGCGACTCTGGGGCCAACGTCCTGACTTTC. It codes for CASSYSPNLPSDSGANVLTF.

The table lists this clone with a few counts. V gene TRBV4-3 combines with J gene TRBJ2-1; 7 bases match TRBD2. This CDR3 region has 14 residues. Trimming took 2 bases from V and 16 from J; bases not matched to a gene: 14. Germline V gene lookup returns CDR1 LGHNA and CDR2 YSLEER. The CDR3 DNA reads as TGCGCCAGCAGCCAATCAACCGACAGCTGGACTAGATTCTTC. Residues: CASSQSTDSWTRFF.

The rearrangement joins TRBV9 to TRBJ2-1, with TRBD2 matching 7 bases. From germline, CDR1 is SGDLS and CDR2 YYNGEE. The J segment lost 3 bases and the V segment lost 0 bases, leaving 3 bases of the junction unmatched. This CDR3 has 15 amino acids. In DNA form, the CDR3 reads TGTGCCAGCAGCGTAGGTCTAGCGGTCTACAATGAGCAGTTCTTC. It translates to CASSVGLAVYNEQFF. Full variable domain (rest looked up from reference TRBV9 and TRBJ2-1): DSGVTQTPKHLITATGQRVTLRCSPRSGDLSVYWYQQSLDQGLQFLIQYYNGEERAKGNILERFSAQQFPDLHSELNLSSLELGDSALYFCASSVGLAVYNEQFFGPGTRLTVL.

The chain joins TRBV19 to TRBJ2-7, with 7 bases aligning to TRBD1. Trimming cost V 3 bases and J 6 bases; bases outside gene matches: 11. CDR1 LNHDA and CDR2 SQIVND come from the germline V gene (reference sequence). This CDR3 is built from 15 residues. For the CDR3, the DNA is TGTGCCAGTAGTATCGGGTTCGCAGGGGGTCTCGAGCAGTACTTC. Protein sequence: CASSIGFAGGLEQYF.

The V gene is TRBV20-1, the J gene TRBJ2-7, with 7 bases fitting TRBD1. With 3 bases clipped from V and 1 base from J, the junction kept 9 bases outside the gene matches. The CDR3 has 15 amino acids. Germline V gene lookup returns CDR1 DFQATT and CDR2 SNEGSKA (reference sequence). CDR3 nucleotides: TGCAGTGCTAGTTCGGCAGGGGGAAAATCCTACGAGCAGTACTTC. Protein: CSASSAGGKSYEQYF.

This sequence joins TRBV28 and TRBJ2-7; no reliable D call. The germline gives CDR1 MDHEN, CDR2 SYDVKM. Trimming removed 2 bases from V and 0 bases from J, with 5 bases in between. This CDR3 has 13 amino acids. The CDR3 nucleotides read TGTGCCAGCAGTTTAGCAGTCTCCTACGAGCAGTACTTC. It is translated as CASSLAVSYEQYF.

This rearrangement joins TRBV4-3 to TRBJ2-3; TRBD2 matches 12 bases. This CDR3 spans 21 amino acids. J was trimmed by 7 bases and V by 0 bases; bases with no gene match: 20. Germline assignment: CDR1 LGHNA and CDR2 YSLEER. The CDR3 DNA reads TGCGCCAGCAGCCAAGAAGGTCTCGGGCTAGCGGGAGGGCCAGGGTGGAATACGCAGTATTTT. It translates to CASSQEGLGLAGGPGWNTQYF.

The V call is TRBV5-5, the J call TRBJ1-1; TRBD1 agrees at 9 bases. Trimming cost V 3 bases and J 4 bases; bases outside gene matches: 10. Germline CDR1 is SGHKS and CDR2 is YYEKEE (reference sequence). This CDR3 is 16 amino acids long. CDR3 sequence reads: CASSWGQGEMATEAFF. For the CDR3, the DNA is TGTGCCAGCAGCTGGGGACAGGGAGAGATGGCCACTGAAGCTTTCTTT.